Presented here are 11 T cell receptor beta chains from one specimen sequenced in a study of blood T cell repertoires in COVID-19. TCRdb keeps only in-frame clones here, not all; method: immunoSEQ multiplex PCR. Of approximately 450,000 clones listed, nearly 90% were seen once; the top ten hold over 1.5%. Sequences were obtained from PBMCs or T cells enriched from blood (not recorded which). Receptors originate from a woman younger than 35 with acute COVID-19.

This chain connects TRBV6-5 to TRBJ1-1; tentative D call: TRBD1 (5 bases). The CDR3 is 14 residues long. V was pared by 4 bases and J by 4 bases, with 13 bases between. Germline V CDR1 and CDR2: MNHEY, SVGAGI. The CDR3 loop is CASSLSDGGTEAFF. The CDR3, as DNA: TGTGCCAGCAGTTTGTCAGACGGGGGCACTGAAGCTTTCTTT.

This clone was seen more than once but under ten times. The genes are TRBV28 and TRBJ1-5; a possible D gene is TRBD1 (5 bases). The CDR3 has 15 residues. Germline-derived CDR1 and CDR2 are MDHEN and SYDVKM. V was cut by 4 bases and J by 4 bases, with 14 bases left in between. This CDR3 reads CASSSREGQNQPQHF. The CDR3 region has the DNA TGTGCCAGCAGTTCCAGGGAGGGGCAGAATCAGCCCCAGCATTTT. The full variable domain, its missing parts supplied by reference TRBV28 and TRBJ1-5, is DVKVTQSSRYLVKRTGEKVFLECVQDMDHENMFWYRQDPGLGLRLIYFSYDVKMKEKGDIPEGYSVSREKKERFSLILESASTNQTSMYLCASSSREGQNQPQHFGDGTRLSIL.

This chain joins TRBV19 and TRBJ1-1; 7 bases map to TRBD1. The CDR3 is 12 residues long. V gave up 7 bases and J gave up 4 bases; unmatched junction bases: 3. Germline V lookup: CDR1 LNHDA, CDR2 SQIVND (reference sequence). In DNA form, the CDR3 reads TGTGCCAGTACTACAGGGGCCACTGAAGCTTTCTTT. Amino acid sequence: CASTTGATEAFF.

The chain has TRBV2 and TRBJ1-1; D is undetermined. Per germline, CDR1 SNHLY and CDR2 FYNNEI. With 1 base removed from V and 3 bases from J, the gap between germline ends came to 6 bases. The CDR3 runs 13 residues. The CDR3, as DNA: TGTGCCAGCAGTGAAGGGGAGGACACTGAAGCTTTCTTT. Protein: CASSEGEDTEAFF.

In this sample, this clone turned up once. This chain uses TRBV28 with TRBJ2-7; TRBD2 aligns across 10 bases. The trim removed 3 bases at V and 0 bases at J, leaving 8 bases unmatched. The CDR3 has 17 amino acids. Per germline, CDR1 MDHEN and CDR2 SYDVKM. In DNA, the CDR3 is TGTGCCAGCAGTTTGTTCGCTAGCGGGAGTGGCTCCTACGAGCAGTACTTC. Translated, it gives CASSLFASGSGSYEQYF.

V and J are TRBV7-2 and TRBJ1-5; D is unclear. The CDR3 is 14 residues long. Germline-derived CDR1 and CDR2 are SGHTA and FQGNSA. V was pared by 5 bases and J by 4 bases, with 12 bases between. CDR3 in amino acids: CASSSVGENQPQHF. CDR3 DNA sequence: TGTGCCAGCAGCAGTGTGGGCGAGAATCAGCCCCAGCATTTT.

The V call is TRBV4-1, the J call TRBJ2-7, with D hard to call. The V gene's germline CDR1 is MGHRA and CDR2 YSYEKL. The CDR3 contains 14 residues. Trimming shortened V by 3 bases and J by 0 bases, and 9 bases separated the two germline ends. The CDR3 region has the DNA TGCGCCAGCAGCCACCCAGGCCGCTCCTACGAGCAGTACTTC. The encoded protein is CASSHPGRSYEQYF.

The chain has TRBV19 and TRBJ1-2, with 9 bases lining up with TRBD1. The V segment lost 3 bases and the J segment 2 bases; nucleotides outside the gene matches: 10. CDR3 length: 17 amino acids. CDR1 LNHDA and CDR2 SQIVND come from the germline V gene (reference sequence). The CDR3 DNA sequence: TGTGCCAGTAGTATGAGACAGGGGGTAATTCCCAACTATGGCTACACCTTC. Translated: CASSMRQGVIPNYGYTF.

J is TRBJ1-6 and V is TRBV5-1; possible D gene TRBD1, 6 bases. From germline, CDR1 is SGHRS and CDR2 YFSETQ. This CDR3 is 19 amino acids long. The ends were cut back, 4 bases at V and 6 bases at J, with 26 bases in the middle. The CDR3 reads CASSPTSRHVGGPNSPLHF. The CDR3 DNA reads TGCGCCAGCAGCCCCACGTCCCGCCACGTTGGGGGCCCTAATTCACCCCTCCACTTT.

The chain carries TRBV12-3 or TRBV12-4 and TRBJ1-1, with D possibly being TRBD1 (6 bases). Trimming removed 11 bases at V and 1 base at J, with 11 bases between. The CDR3 length is 12 residues. DNA of the CDR3: TGTGCCGGTGAACAGGGGAACACTGAAGCTTTCTTT. This sequence encodes CAGEQGNTEAFF.

The chain is built from TRBV10-3 and TRBJ1-3; TRBD1 is a possible D gene (5 bases). V was trimmed by 3 bases and J by 3 bases, leaving 12 bases between them. This CDR3 has 15 amino acids. Germline-derived CDR1 and CDR2 are ENHRY and SYGVKD. CDR3 residues: CAISENRGFGNTIYF. CDR3 nucleotide sequence: TGTGCCATCAGTGAAAACCGGGGGTTTGGAAACACCATATATTTT.